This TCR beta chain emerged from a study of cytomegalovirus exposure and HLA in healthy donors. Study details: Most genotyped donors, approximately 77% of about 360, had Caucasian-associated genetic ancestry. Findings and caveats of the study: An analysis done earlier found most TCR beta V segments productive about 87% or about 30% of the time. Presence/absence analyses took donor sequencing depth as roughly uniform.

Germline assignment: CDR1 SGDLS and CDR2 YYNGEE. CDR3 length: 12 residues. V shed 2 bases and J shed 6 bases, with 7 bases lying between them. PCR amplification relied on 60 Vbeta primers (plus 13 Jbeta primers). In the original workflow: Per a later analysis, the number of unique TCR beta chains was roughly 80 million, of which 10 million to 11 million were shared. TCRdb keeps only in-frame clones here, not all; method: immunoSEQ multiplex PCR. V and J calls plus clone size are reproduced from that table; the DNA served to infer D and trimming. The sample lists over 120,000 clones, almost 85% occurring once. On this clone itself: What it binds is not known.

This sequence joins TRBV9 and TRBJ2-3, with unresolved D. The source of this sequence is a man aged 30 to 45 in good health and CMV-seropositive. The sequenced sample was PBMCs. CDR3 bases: TGTGCCAGCAGCGTGGCCGGGGATACGCAGTATTTT. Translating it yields CASSVAGDTQYF.